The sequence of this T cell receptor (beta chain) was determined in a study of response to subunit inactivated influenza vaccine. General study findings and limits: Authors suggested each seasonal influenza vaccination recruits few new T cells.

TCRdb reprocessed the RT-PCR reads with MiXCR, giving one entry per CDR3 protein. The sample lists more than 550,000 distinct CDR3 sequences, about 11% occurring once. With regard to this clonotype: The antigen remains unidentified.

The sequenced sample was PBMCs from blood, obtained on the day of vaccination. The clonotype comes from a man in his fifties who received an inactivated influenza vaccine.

The DNA of the CDR3 is TGCGCCAGCAGCCAAGAACCCCCAGGGAGCTCCTATAATTCACCCCTCCACTTT. Translating it yields CASSQEPPGSSYNSPLHF. This chain links TRBV4-3 with TRBJ1-6; TRBD1 might be the D (5 bases). The length of the CDR3 is 18 residues. V lost 0 bases and J lost 0, with 12 bases in between. Per germline, CDR1 LGHNA and CDR2 YSLEER.